The 5 T cell receptor beta chains in this list originate from one sample, sequenced in a study of blood T cell repertoires in COVID-19. The data were produced by immunoSEQ multiplex PCR, yet TCRdb's version contains in-frame clones alone and is incomplete. Of about 250,000 clones listed, roughly 86% are singletons. Specimen: peripheral blood. These receptors were taken from a woman of 80 years or more with COVID-19, enrolled during active disease.

The chain joins TRBV7-2 to TRBJ2-1; D possibly corresponds to TRBD1 (6 bases). The CDR3 has 15 amino acids. The ends were cut back, 1 base at V and 4 bases at J, with 11 bases in the middle. Germline CDR1 reads SGHTA; CDR2 reads FQGNSA. Here the CDR3 DNA reads TGTGCCAGCAGCTTAGTTTGGACAGAGTACAATGAGCAGTTCTTC. Translating gives CASSLVWTEYNEQFF.

The chain is built from TRBV5-6 and TRBJ1-1; no clear D gene. The CDR3 has 13 amino acids. CDR1 is SGHDT and CDR2 is YYEEEE in the germline V gene. V dropped 4 bases and J dropped 2 bases, with 9 bases sitting between them. The CDR3 region has the DNA TGTGCCAGCAGCCCGACTACCAACACTGAAGCTTTCTTT. Translation gives CASSPTTNTEAFF.

This clone was detected once. The rearrangement links TRBV4-2 to TRBJ2-1; TRBD2 might be the D (5 bases). This CDR3 is built from 16 residues. Deletions cut 2 bases from V and 4 bases from J, with 15 bases between. CDR1 LGHNA and CDR2 YNFKEQ come from the germline V gene. CDR3: CASSQNSAGGYNEQFF. The CDR3 DNA reads as TGTGCCAGCAGCCAAAATAGCGCCGGCGGTTACAATGAGCAGTTCTTC.

This chain uses TRBV7-2 with TRBJ1-4; D possibly corresponds to TRBD1 (6 bases). Trimming pared 2 bases from V and 8 bases from J, leaving 15 bases between. Germline V gene sequence: CDR1 SGHTA, CDR2 FQGNSA. The CDR3 spans 15 residues. The CDR3 reads CASSLRGRQTEKLFF. Written as DNA, the CDR3 is TGTGCCAGCAGCTTAAGGGGGAGACAAACCGAAAAACTGTTTTTT.

The count of this clone is one. CDR3 nucleotides: TGTGCCGCCGAATTACCCGGGACAGGGCTGTACGAGCAGTACTTC. It is translated as CAAELPGTGLYEQYF. The V call is TRBV6-9, the J call TRBJ2-7; TRBD1 matches at 9 bases. This CDR3 is built from 15 residues. With V trimmed by 11 bases and J by 4 bases, 15 bases remained unmatched. The germline V gene encodes CDR1 MNHGY and CDR2 SVAAGI.